Listed below are T cell receptor beta chains from one sample, sequenced in a study of blood T cell repertoires in COVID-19. Data came from immunoSEQ multiplex PCR; TCRdb stores just in-frame clones and leaves some out. The sample holds about 100,000 clones, 81% seen once. Sequencing input: peripheral blood. These receptor sequences come from a man aged 55-75 years with acute or convalescent COVID-19. The CDR3 runs from the conserved cysteine through the conserved F or W. Fields, in order: clone size, J gene, V gene, CDR3 protein. Not all rows give a size; the values are once, few, many and, for expanded clones, a class.

abundance: -
j_gene: TRBJ1-1
v_gene: TRBV3-1/TRBV3-2
CDR3aa: CASSHGVGTEAFF

abundance: -
j_gene: TRBJ2-4
v_gene: TRBV13
CDR3aa: CASSRGQKKNIQYF

abundance: -
j_gene: TRBJ1-4
v_gene: TRBV27
CDR3aa: CASSPGQGKLFF

abundance: -
j_gene: TRBJ1-2
v_gene: TRBV5-4
CDR3aa: CASSRWGNYGYTF

abundance: -
j_gene: TRBJ2-7
v_gene: TRBV4-3
CDR3aa: CASSQSGLAGASYEQYF

abundance: -
j_gene: TRBJ2-1
v_gene: TRBV6-5
CDR3aa: CASSSWDFNYNNEQFF

abundance: -
j_gene: TRBJ2-2
v_gene: TRBV9
CDR3aa: CASSAGGFHTGELFF

abundance: -
j_gene: TRBJ1-6
v_gene: TRBV5-1
CDR3aa: CASSSEGQVSSPLHF

abundance: -
j_gene: TRBJ2-7
v_gene: TRBV6-5
CDR3aa: CASTEGTGSYEQYF

abundance: -
j_gene: TRBJ2-2
v_gene: TRBV6-5
CDR3aa: CASNPTNTGELFF

abundance: -
j_gene: TRBJ2-3
v_gene: TRBV10-1
CDR3aa: CASSGGGLGDTQYF

abundance: -
j_gene: TRBJ2-1
v_gene: TRBV15
CDR3aa: CATSRDQGDRGRLGEQFF

abundance: -
j_gene: TRBJ2-7
v_gene: TRBV7-9
CDR3aa: CASSFLGQNYEQYF

abundance: few
j_gene: TRBJ2-1
v_gene: TRBV12-5
CDR3aa: CASSMVVAGAGYNEQFF

abundance: -
j_gene: TRBJ2-4
v_gene: TRBV20-1
CDR3aa: CSAWRGIQYF

abundance: -
j_gene: TRBJ1-6
v_gene: TRBV19
CDR3aa: CASSRRPTGGGNSPLHF

abundance: few
j_gene: TRBJ2-1
v_gene: TRBV30
CDR3aa: CAWSVRGINSYNEQFF

abundance: -
j_gene: TRBJ1-3
v_gene: TRBV20-1
CDR3aa: CSASLAAGNTIYF

abundance: -
j_gene: TRBJ2-7
v_gene: TRBV3-1/TRBV3-2
CDR3aa: CASSQAGSLPYEQYF

abundance: -
j_gene: TRBJ1-1
v_gene: TRBV29-1
CDR3aa: CSVGFRLDTEAFF

abundance: -
j_gene: TRBJ1-1
v_gene: TRBV7-2
CDR3aa: CASSRSKGAMRTEAFF

abundance: -
j_gene: TRBJ2-1
v_gene: TRBV2
CDR3aa: CASTWAPFYNEQFF

abundance: few
j_gene: TRBJ2-6
v_gene: TRBV28
CDR3aa: CASESGQSSSGANVLTF

abundance: -
j_gene: TRBJ2-7
v_gene: TRBV6-5
CDR3aa: CASSSLYEQYF

abundance: -
j_gene: TRBJ2-1
v_gene: TRBV7-8
CDR3aa: CASSLVLAGGKMSSYNEQFF

abundance: -
j_gene: TRBJ2-1
v_gene: TRBV10-3
CDR3aa: CAISELAGVSEQFF

abundance: -
j_gene: TRBJ2-2
v_gene: TRBV25-1
CDR3aa: CASSEFPGGLFF

abundance: -
j_gene: TRBJ2-5
v_gene: TRBV6-6
CDR3aa: CASSSAGQETQYF

abundance: -
j_gene: TRBJ1-2
v_gene: TRBV12-3/TRBV12-4
CDR3aa: CASSFEGLGGYTF

abundance: -
j_gene: TRBJ2-5
v_gene: TRBV10-1
CDR3aa: CASSAGRGPQETQYF

abundance: -
j_gene: TRBJ2-1
v_gene: TRBV6-2/TRBV6-3
CDR3aa: CASSDRRPYNEQFF

abundance: few
j_gene: TRBJ2-5
v_gene: TRBV19
CDR3aa: CASSTDRFVETQYF

abundance: -
j_gene: TRBJ2-1
v_gene: TRBV4-3
CDR3aa: CASSNSPGLAGGLDEQFF

abundance: -
j_gene: TRBJ1-5
v_gene: TRBV19
CDR3aa: CATADRYNQPQHF

abundance: -
j_gene: TRBJ2-1
v_gene: TRBV7-8
CDR3aa: CASSTLAGADNEQFF

abundance: -
j_gene: TRBJ1-4
v_gene: TRBV5-1
CDR3aa: CASSLTGRTNEKLFF

abundance: -
j_gene: TRBJ1-1
v_gene: TRBV7-2
CDR3aa: CASSVRTVEAFF

abundance: -
j_gene: TRBJ2-1
v_gene: TRBV19
CDR3aa: CASAFSPSGYNEQFF

abundance: once
j_gene: TRBJ1-4
v_gene: TRBV25-1
CDR3aa: CASSATTGTGEKLFF

abundance: -
j_gene: TRBJ2-1
v_gene: TRBV6-4
CDR3aa: CASSPQPSGSSYNEQFF

abundance: -
j_gene: TRBJ2-1
v_gene: TRBV19
CDR3aa: CASSQTGGTYNEQFF

abundance: -
j_gene: TRBJ1-2
v_gene: TRBV6-2/TRBV6-3
CDR3aa: CASSKSPGTAYGYTF

abundance: -
j_gene: TRBJ2-7
v_gene: TRBV13
CDR3aa: CASSSRDRNYEQYF

abundance: -
j_gene: TRBJ2-2
v_gene: TRBV10-3
CDR3aa: CAISETGSGTGELFF

abundance: -
j_gene: TRBJ2-1
v_gene: TRBV7-9
CDR3aa: CASSLGFKQGGPSYNEQFF

abundance: once
j_gene: TRBJ1-1
v_gene: TRBV10-3
CDR3aa: CAISRTSGTNTEAFF

abundance: few
j_gene: TRBJ2-2
v_gene: TRBV28
CDR3aa: CASSLTIHTGELFF

abundance: -
j_gene: TRBJ1-5
v_gene: TRBV19
CDR3aa: CASSQHAGAQPQHF

abundance: -
j_gene: TRBJ2-2
v_gene: TRBV21-1
CDR3aa: CASSKPTGANTGELFF

abundance: -
j_gene: TRBJ2-7
v_gene: TRBV5-1
CDR3aa: CASSSGQGPYEQYF

abundance: -
j_gene: TRBJ2-7
v_gene: TRBV24-1
CDR3aa: CATSDSGQGIIYEQYF

abundance: -
j_gene: TRBJ2-2
v_gene: TRBV3-1/TRBV3-2
CDR3aa: CASSQAHLAGAAGELFF

abundance: -
j_gene: TRBJ1-5
v_gene: TRBV19
CDR3aa: CAPAEGYGSQPQHF

abundance: -
j_gene: TRBJ2-2
v_gene: TRBV2
CDR3aa: CASSEGQAGELLF